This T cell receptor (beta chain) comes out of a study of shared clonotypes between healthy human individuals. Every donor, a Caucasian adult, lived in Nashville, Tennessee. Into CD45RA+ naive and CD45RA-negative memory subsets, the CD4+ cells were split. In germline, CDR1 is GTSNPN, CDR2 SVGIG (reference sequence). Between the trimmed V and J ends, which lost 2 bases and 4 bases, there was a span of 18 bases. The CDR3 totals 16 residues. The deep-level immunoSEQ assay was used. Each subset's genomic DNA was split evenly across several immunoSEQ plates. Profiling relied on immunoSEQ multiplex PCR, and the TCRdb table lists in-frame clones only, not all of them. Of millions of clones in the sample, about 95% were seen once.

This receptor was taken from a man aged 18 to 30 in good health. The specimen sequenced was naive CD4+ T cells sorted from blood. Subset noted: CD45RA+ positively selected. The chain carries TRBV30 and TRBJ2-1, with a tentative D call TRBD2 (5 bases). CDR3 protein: CAWSNRESYIYNEQFF. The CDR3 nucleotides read TGTGCCTGGAGTAACCGGGAAAGCTACATTTACAATGAGCAGTTCTTC.